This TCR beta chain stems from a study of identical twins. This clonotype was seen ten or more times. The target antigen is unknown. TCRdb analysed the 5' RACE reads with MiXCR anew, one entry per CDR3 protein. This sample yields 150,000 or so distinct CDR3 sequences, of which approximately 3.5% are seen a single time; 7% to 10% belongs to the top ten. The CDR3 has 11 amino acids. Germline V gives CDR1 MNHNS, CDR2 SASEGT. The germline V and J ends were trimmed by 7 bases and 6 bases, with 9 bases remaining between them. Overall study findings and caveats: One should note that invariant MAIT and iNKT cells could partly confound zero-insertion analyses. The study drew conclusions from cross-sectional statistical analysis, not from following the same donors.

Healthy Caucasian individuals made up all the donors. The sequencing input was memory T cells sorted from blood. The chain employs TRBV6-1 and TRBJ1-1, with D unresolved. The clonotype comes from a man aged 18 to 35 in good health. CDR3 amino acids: CASIPLSEAFF. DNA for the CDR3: TGTGCCAGCATCCCATTGTCTGAAGCTTTCTTT.